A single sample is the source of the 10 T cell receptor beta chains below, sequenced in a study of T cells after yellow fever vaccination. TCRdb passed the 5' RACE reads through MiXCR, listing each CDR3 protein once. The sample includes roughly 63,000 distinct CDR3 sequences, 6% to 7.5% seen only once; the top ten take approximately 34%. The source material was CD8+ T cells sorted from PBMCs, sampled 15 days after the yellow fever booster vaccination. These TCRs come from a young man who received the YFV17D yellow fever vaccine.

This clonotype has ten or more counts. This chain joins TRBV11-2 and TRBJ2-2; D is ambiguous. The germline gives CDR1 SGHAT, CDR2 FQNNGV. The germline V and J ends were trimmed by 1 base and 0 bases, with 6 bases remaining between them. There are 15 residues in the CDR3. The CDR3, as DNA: TGTGCCAGCAGCTTAGCTGCAGCGAACACCGGGGAGCTGTTTTTT. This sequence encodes CASSLAAANTGELFF. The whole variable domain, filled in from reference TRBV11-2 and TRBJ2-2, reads EAGVAQSPRYKIIEKRQSVAFWCNPISGHATLYWYQQILGQGPKLLIQFQNNGVVDDSQLPKDRFSAERLKGVDSTLKIQPAKLEDSAVYLCASSLAAANTGELFFGEGSRLTVL.

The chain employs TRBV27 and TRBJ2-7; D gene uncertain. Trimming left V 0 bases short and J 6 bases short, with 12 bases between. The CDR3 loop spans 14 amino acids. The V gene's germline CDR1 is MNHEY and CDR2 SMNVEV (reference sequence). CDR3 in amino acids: CASSLSNLICEQYF. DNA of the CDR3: TGTGCCAGCAGTTTATCAAACCTGATATGCGAGCAGTACTTC.

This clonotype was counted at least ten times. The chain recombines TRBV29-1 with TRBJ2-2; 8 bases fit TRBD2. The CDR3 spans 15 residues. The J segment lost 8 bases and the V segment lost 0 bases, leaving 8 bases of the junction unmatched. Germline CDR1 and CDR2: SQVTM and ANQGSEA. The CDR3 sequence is CSVEDSGGIGGELFF. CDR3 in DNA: TGCAGCGTTGAAGATTCGGGGGGGATTGGGGGGGAGCTGTTTTTT.

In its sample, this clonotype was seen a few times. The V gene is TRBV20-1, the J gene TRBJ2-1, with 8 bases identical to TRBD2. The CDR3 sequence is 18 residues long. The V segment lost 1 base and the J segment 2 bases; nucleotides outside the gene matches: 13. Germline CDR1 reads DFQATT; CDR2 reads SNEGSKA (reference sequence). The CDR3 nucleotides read TGCAGTGCTAGAGGCCTCGTGGGGACTAGTGGGACCTACAATGAGCAGTTCTTC. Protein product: CSARGLVGTSGTYNEQFF.

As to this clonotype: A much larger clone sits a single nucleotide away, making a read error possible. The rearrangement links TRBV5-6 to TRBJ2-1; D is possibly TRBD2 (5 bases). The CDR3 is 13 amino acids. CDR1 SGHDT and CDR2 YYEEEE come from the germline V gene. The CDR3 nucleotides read TGTGCCAGCAGCTTGGTTGTTGGACTTGAGCACTTCTTC. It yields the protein CASSLVVGLEHFF.

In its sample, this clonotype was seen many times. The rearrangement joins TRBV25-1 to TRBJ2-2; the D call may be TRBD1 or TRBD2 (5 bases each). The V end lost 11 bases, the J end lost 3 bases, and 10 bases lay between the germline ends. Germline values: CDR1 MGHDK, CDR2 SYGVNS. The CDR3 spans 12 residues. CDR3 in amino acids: CALQGDTGELFF. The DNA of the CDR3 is TGTGCCCTTCAGGGAGACACCGGGGAGCTGTTTTTT.

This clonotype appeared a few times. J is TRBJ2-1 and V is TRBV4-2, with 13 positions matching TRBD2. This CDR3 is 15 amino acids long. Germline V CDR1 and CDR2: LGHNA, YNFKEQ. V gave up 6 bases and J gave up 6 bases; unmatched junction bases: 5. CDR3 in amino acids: CASREGLAGTNEQFF. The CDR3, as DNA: TGTGCCAGCAGGGAGGGACTAGCGGGAACCAATGAGCAGTTCTTC.

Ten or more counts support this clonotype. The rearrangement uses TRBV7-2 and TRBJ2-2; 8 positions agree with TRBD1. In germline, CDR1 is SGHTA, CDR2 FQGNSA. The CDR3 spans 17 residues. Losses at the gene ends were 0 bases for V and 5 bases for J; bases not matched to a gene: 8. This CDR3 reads CASSLAGAGGYTGELFF. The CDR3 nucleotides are TGTGCCAGCAGCTTAGCGGGTGCAGGGGGCTATACCGGGGAGCTGTTTTTT.

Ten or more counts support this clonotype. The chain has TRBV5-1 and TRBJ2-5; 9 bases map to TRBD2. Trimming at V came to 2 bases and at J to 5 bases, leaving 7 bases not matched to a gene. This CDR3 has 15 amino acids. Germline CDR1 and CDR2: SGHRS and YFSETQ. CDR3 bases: TGCGCCAGCAGCTTAGTAGCGGGAGAACGGGAGACCCAGTACTTC. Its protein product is CASSLVAGERETQYF.

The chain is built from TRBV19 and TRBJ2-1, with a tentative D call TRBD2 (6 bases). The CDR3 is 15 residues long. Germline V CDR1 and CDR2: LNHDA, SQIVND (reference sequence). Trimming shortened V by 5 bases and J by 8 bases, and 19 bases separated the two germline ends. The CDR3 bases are TGTGCCAGTAGTGCCTGGGGCGGGGCGACGGATGAGCAGTTCTTC. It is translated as CASSAWGGATDEQFF.